This T cell receptor beta chain comes out of a study of cytomegalovirus exposure and HLA in healthy donors. CDR3 size: 16 residues. Germline V gives CDR1 SNHLY, CDR2 FYNNEI. V lost 8 bases to trimming and J lost 1 base, with 17 bases between them. PCR primers comprised 60 Vbeta and 13 Jbeta primers. In the source study's methods: A later analysis tallied about 80 million unique TCR beta chains, some 10 million of them shared. Data came from immunoSEQ multiplex PCR; TCRdb stores just in-frame clones and leaves some out. That table supplies the V and J calls and clone size; D and trimming were determined from the DNA. The sample holds 100,000 to 150,000 clones, around three quarters seen once. In the case of this clone: Its antigen is not known.

Overall study findings and caveats: Across all donors, roughly uniform sequencing depth was an assumption of the presence/absence analyses. In a later analysis, productive TCRs from donors in an Asian-associated ancestry cluster reportedly carried fewer N-insertions than the cohort mean. Sequencing likely caused a cluster of highly shared sequence variants.

Sequenced: PBMCs. The V call is TRBV2, the J call TRBJ1-4; possibly TRBD1 for D (5 bases). The origin of this receptor is a man aged 35 to 55 in good health and CMV-seronegative. The chain's CDR3 is CASGQGGKLTNEKLFF. The CDR3 region has the DNA TGTGCCAGCGGCCAGGGAGGTAAACTAACTAATGAAAAACTGTTTTTT.